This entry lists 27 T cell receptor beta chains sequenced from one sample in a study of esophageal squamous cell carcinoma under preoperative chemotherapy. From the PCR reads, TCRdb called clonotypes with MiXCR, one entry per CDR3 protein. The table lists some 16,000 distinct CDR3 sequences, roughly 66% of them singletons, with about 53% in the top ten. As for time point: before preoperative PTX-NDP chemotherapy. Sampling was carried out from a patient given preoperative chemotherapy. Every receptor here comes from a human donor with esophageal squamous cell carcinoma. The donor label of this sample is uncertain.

This chain's CDR3 is CASSRKTGTGIHEQFF. CDR3 coding DNA: TGTGCCAGCAGCCGGAAAACCGGGACAGGGATCCACGAGCAGTTCTTC. The gene calls are TRBV6-1 and TRBJ2-1; 9 nucleotides align to TRBD1. The CDR3 runs to 16 residues. Germline values: CDR1 MNHNS, CDR2 SASEGT. V lost 6 bases and J lost 10; bases outside the gene matches: 16.

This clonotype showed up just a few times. CDR3 in DNA: TGTGCCAGCAGTGAGTGGGGGGAGCTGAACACTGAAGCTTTCTTT. Translated: CASSEWGELNTEAFF. The J gene is TRBJ1-1, the V gene TRBV6-1, with D possibly being TRBD1 (5 bases). From germline, CDR1 is MNHNS and CDR2 SASEGT. Trimming removed 3 bases from V and 0 bases from J, with 11 bases in between. This CDR3 contains 15 residues.

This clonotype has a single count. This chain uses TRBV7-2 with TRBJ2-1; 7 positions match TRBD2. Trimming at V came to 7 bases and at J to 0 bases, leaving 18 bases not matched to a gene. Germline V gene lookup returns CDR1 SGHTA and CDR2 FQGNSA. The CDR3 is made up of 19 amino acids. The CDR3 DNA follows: TGTGCCAGCACCCTTATGGGAACGACGACTAGCCGCTCCTACAATGAGCAGTTCTTC. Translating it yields CASTLMGTTTSRSYNEQFF.

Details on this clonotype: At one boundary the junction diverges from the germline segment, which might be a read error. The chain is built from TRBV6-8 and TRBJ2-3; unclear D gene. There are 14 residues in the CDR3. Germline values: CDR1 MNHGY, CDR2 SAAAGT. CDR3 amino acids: CGGWLGLPTDTQYF. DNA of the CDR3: TGTGGCGGCTGGTTAGGGCTCCCCACAGACACGCAGTATTTT.

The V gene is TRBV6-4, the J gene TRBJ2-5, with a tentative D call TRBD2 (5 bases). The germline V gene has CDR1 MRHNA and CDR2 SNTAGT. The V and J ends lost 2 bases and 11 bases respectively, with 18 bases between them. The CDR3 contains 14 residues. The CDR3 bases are TGTGCCAGCAGTGACGGTCTAACGGGGAATGAGCAGTACTTC. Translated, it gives CASSDGLTGNEQYF.

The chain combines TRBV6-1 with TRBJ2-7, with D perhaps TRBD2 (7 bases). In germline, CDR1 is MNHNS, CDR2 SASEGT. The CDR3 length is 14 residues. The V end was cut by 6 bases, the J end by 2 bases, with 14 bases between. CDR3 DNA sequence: TGTGCCAGCAGGGGACGGGGGGCTCCCTACGAGCAGTACTTC. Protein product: CASRGRGAPYEQYF.

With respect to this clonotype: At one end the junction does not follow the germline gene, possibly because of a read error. The CDR3 loop is CASRGAGGQGADTQYF. CDR3 coding DNA: TGTGCCAGCAGGGGGGCGGGGGGACAGGGGGCAGATACGCAGTACTTT. The genes are TRBV6-1 and TRBJ2-3, with TRBD1 matching 12 bases. There are 16 residues in the CDR3. The V gene's germline CDR1 is MNHNS and CDR2 SASEGT.

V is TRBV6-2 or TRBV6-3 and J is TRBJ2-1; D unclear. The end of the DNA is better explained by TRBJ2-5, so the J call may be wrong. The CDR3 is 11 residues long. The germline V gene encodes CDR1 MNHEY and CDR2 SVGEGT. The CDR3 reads CASSSRETQYF. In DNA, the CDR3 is TGTGCCAGCAGTAGCCGGGAGACCCAGTACTTC.

In DNA, the CDR3 is TGTGCCAGCAGGGGCCTAGGGGGGAGTGACAAAGAGACCCAGTACTTC. Its translation is CASRGLGGSDKETQYF. The gene calls are TRBV6-8 and TRBJ2-4; D assignment may be TRBD1 or TRBD2 (6 bases each). Judging by the DNA end, TRBJ2-5 fits better; the J call may be wrong. The CDR3 is made up of 16 amino acids. Looked up from germline, CDR1 is MNHGY and CDR2 is SAAAGT.

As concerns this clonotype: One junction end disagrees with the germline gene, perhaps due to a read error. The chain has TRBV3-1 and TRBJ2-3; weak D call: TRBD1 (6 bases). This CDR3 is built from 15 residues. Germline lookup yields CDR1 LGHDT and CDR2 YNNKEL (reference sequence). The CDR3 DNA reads TGTGCCGGGGGCCAAGGGGGAGATGACACAGATACGCAGTATTTC. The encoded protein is CAGGQGGDDTDTQYF.

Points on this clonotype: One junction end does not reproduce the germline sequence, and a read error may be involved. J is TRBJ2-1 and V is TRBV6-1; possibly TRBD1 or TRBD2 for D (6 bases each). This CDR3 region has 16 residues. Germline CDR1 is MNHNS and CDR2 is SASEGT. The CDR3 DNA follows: TGTGCCAGCAGGGGATGGGGGGCAGGGGAGCAAGATACCCAGTATTTC. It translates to CASRGWGAGEQDTQYF.

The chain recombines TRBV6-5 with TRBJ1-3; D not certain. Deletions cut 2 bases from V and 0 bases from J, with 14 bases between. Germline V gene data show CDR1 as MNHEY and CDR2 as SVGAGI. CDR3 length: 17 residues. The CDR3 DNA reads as TGTGCCAGCAGTTACCTCCGGCAGCCGAGCTCTGGAAACACCATATATTTT. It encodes CASSYLRQPSSGNTIYF.

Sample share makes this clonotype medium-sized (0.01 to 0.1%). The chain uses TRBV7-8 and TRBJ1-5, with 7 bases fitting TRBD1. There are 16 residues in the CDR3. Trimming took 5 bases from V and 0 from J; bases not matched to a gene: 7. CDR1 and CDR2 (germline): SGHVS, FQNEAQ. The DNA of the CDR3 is TGTGCCAGCAGCCGGGCAGGGGGAAATAGCAATCAGCCCCAGCATTTT. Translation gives CASSRAGGNSNQPQHF.

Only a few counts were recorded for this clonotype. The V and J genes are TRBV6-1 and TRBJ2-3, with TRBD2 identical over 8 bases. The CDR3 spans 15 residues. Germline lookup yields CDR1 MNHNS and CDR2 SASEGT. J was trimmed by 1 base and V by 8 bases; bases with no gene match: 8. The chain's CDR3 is CASSPLAERTDTQYF. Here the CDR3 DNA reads TGTGCCAGCTCCCCACTAGCGGAACGCACAGATACGCAGTATTTT.

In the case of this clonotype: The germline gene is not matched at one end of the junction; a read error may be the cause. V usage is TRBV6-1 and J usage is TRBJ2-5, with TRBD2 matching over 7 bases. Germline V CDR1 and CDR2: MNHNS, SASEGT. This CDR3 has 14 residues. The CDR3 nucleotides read TGTGGCGGGAGTGAAGGGCCGGGGTGGGAGACGCAGTACTTC. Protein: CGGSEGPGWETQYF.

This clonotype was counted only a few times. The CDR3 spells CASSQEGLAGSTEDTGELFF. As DNA, the CDR3 is TGCGCCAGCAGCCAAGAGGGACTAGCGGGAAGTACCGAGGACACCGGGGAGCTGTTTTTT. The chain combines TRBV4-1 with TRBJ2-2, with 13 bases that match TRBD2. Unmatched junction bases numbered 10, after V lost 0 bases and J lost 3 bases. CDR3 length equals 20 residues. The V gene's germline CDR1 is MGHRA and CDR2 YSYEKL.

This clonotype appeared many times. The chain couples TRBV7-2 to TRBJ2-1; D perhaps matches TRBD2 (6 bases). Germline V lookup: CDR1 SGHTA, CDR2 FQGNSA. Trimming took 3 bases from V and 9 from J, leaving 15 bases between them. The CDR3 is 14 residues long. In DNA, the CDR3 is TGTGCCAGCAGCTTCGTCGGGGGTGGGGGTGAGCAGTTCTTC. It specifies CASSFVGGGGEQFF.

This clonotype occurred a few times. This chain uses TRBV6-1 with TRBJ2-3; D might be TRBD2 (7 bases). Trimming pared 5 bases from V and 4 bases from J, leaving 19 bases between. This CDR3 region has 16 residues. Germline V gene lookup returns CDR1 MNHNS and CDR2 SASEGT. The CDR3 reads CASSRKGGGGADTQYF. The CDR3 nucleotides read TGTGCCAGCAGTCGCAAGGGGGGGGGCGGGGCAGATACGCAGTATTTT.

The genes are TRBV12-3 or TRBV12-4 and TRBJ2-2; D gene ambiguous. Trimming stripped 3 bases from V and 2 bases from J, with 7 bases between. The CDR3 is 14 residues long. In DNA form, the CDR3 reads TGTGCCAGCAGTTTGGGCGGAAACACCGGGGAGCTGTTTTTT. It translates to CASSLGGNTGELFF.

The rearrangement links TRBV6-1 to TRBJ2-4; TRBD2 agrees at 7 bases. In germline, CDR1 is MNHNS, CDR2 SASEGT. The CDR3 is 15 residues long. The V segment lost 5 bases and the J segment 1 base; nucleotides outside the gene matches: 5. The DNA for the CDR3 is TGTGCCAGCAGTATGAGCGGGGATGCCAAAAACATTCAGTACTTC. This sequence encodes CASSMSGDAKNIQYF.

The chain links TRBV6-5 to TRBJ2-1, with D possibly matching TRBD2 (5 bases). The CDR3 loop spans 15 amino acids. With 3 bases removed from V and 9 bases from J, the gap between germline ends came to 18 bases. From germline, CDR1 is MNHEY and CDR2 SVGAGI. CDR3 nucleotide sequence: TGTGCCAGCAGTTATTCTGGGAGCGGTATAGGTGAGCAGTTCTTC. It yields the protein CASSYSGSGIGEQFF.

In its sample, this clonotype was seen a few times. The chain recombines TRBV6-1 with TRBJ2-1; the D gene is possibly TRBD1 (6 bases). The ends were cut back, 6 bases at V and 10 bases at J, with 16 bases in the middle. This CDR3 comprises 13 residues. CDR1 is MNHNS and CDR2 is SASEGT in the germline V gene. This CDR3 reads CASRITGTYEQFF. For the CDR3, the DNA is TGTGCCAGCAGGATAACAGGGACCTACGAGCAGTTCTTC.

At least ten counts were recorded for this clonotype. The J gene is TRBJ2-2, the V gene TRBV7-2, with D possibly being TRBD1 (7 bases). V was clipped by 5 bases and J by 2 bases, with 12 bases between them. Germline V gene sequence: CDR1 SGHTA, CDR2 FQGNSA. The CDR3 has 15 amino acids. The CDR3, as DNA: TGTGCCAGCAGCGTACAGGGGACTAACACCGGGGAGCTGTTTTTT. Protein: CASSVQGTNTGELFF.

CDR3 nucleotides: TGCAGTGCTTCGGGACTAGCGGGAGGGTGGAATGAGCAGTACTTC. Translation: CSASGLAGGWNEQYF. The J gene is TRBJ2-1, the V gene TRBV20-1; 16 nucleotides align to TRBD2. The tail of the sequence fits TRBJ2-7 better, so the J call may be wrong. CDR1 and CDR2 from the germline V gene are DFQATT and SNEGSKA (reference sequence). The CDR3 spans 15 residues.

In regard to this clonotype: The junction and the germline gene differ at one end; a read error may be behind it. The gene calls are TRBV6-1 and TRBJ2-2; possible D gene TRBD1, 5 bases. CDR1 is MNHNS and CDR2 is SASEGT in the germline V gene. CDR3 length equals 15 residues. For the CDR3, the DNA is TGTGCCAGCAGAACCGAGGATGTGGGCACAGGTGAGCAGTTTTTT. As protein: CASRTEDVGTGEQFF.

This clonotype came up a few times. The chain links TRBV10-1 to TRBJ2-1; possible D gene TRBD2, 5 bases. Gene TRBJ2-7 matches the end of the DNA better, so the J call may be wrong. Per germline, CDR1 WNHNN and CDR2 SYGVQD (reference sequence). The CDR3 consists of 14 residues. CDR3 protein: CASSGGLGGTEQYF. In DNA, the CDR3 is TGCGCCAGCAGTGGAGGGCTAGGTGGTACCGAGCAGTACTTC.

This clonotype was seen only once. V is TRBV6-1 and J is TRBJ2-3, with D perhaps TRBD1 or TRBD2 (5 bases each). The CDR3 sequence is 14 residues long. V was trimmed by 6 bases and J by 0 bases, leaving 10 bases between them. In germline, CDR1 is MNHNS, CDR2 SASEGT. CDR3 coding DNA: TGTGCCAGCAGCCAGGGAGTCAGCACAGATACGCAGTATTTT. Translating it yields CASSQGVSTDTQYF.